This TCR beta chain is from a study of CD8 T cells in ankylosing spondylitis. Overall study findings and caveats: Among TCR beta sequences, a motif of 7 to 9 highly homologous variants appeared characteristic of ankylosing spondylitis blood. Previously reported in reactive arthritis synovial fluid and blood were some of the motif variants. Disease-linked clones reportedly showed significant enrichment in matched ankylosing spondylitis synovial fluid. Researchers report that disease-linked clones proved CD8+ and relatively rare in peripheral blood.

Library preparation for TCR beta used quantitative 5'-RACE with molecular barcodes. MiXCR, run by TCRdb on the 5' RACE reads, gives a single entry per CDR3 protein. The sample has 350,000 to 450,000 distinct CDR3 sequences; roughly 25% are singletons. Germline V gives CDR1 SGHAT, CDR2 FQNNGV. The CDR3 is 15 amino acids. With 5 bases clipped from V and 6 bases from J, the junction kept 6 bases outside the gene matches. This clonotype was observed a handful of times. Its antigen remains unidentified. The source material was blood, either unsorted or a sorted T cell fraction (not recorded which). This clonotype was obtained from a male donor with ankylosing spondylitis. V gene TRBV11-2 combines with J gene TRBJ2-1, with TRBD2 matching 11 bases. The CDR3 nucleotides read TGTGCCAGCAGCGGTACTAGCGGGAGCATCAATGAGCAGTTCTTC. Protein sequence: CASSGTSGSINEQFF.